This TCR beta chain is from a study of OX40 agonist ivuxolimab in advanced cancers. Clones were sequenced by immunoSEQ multiplex PCR, and TCRdb holds only the in-frame ones, with some missing. Of over 50,000 clones detected, approximately 91% appear once; the ten largest clones hold roughly 18%. This CDR3 comprises 12 residues. Germline CDR1 and CDR2: GTSNPN and SVGIG (reference sequence). Between the trimmed V and J ends, which lost 2 bases and 12 bases, there was a span of 17 bases. The sample consisted of CD4+ or CD8+ T cells sorted from blood, taken in a trial of the OX40 agonist ivuxolimab. V usage is TRBV30 and J usage is TRBJ2-7; D is possibly TRBD2 (6 bases). The clonotype originates from an adult with an advanced solid tumor such as melanoma, head and neck, liver or kidney cancer. The CDR3 loop is CAWSSTGLLRYF. The CDR3 nucleotides are TGTGCCTGGAGTTCTACGGGACTTTTACGGTACTTC. Using reference TRBV30 and TRBJ2-7 for the parts outside the CDR3, the full variable domain is SQTIHQWPATLVQPVGSPLSLECTVEGTSNPNLYWYRQAAGRGLQLLFYSVGIGQISSEVPQNLSASRPQDRQFILSSKKLLLSDSGFYLCAWSSTGLLRYFGPGTRLTVT.